This TCR beta chain was observed in a study of T cell responses to AZD1222 COVID-19 vaccine. Study information: Pooled together were second doses at about 4 or about 12 weeks.

From germline, CDR1 is MDHEN and CDR2 SYDVKM. This CDR3 contains 14 residues. Trimming shortened V by 6 bases and J by 4 bases, and 15 bases separated the two germline ends. General study findings and limits: Repertoires in all cases were sampled only once the peak T cell response had passed. Reports say nearly half of spike-specific TCRs go after unmutated variant regions.

A note on this clone: Antigen: not known.

Libraries were prepared by immunoSEQ multiplex PCR; TCRdb keeps only in-frame clonotypes and omits some of them. The sample has approximately 140,000 clones; about 90% are singletons. This specimen consisted of peripheral blood, obtained on day 0 of AZD1222 vaccination. The J gene is TRBJ1-1, the V gene TRBV28, with D maybe TRBD1 (5 bases). This clonotype was sampled from an adult in good health. Written as DNA, the CDR3 is TGTGCCAGCAGCCCCACCTTTGGGGCCACTGAAGCTTTCTTT. This translates into CASSPTFGATEAFF.